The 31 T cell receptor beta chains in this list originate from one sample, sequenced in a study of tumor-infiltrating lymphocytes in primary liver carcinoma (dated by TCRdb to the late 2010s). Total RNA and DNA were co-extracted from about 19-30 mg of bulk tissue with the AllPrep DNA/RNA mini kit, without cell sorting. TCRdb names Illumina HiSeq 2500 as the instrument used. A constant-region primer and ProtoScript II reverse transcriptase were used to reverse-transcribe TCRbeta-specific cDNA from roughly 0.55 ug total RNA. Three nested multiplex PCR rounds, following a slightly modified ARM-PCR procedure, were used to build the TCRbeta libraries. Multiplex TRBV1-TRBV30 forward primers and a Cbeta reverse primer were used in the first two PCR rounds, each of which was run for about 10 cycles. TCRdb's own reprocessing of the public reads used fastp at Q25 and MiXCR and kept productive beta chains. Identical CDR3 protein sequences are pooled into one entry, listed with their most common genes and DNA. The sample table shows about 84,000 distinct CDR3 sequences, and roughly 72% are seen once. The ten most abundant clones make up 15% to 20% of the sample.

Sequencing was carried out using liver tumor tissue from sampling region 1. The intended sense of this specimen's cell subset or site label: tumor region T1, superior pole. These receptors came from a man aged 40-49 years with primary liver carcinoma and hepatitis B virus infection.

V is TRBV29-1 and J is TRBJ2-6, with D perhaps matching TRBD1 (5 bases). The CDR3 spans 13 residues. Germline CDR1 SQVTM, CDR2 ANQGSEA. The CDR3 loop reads CRVLGLGANVLTF. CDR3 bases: TGCAGGGTTCTGGGGCTAGGGGCCAACGTCCTGACTTTC.

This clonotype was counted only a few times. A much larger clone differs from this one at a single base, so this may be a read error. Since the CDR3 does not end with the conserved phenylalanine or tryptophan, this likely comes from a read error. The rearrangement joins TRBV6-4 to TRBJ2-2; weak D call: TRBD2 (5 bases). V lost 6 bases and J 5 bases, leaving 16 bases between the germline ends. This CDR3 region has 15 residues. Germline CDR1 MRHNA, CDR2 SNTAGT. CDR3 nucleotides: TGTGCCAGCAGCCCCGGGCTAGCAGATACCGGGGAGCTGTTTTCT. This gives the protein CASSPGLADTGELFS.

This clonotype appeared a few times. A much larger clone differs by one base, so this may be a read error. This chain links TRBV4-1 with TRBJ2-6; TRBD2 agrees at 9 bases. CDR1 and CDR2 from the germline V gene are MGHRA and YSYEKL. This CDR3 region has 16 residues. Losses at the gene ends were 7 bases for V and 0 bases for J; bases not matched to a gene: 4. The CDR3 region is CASNQTSGSGANVLTF. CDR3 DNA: TGCGCCAGCAACCAGACTAGCGGCTCTGGGGCCAACGTCCTGACTTTC.

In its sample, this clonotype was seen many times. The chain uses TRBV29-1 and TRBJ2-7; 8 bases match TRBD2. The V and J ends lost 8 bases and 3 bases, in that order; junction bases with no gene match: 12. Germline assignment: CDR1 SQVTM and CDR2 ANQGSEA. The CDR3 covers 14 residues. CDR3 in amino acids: CSPRGGRTFYEQYF. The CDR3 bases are TGCAGCCCCCGGGGGGGACGTACCTTCTACGAGCAGTACTTC.

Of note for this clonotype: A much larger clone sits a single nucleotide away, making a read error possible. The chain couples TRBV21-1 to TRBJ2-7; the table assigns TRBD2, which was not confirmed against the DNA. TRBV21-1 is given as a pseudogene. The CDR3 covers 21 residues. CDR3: CASSKVVYEGTRGSPNYEQYF. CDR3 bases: TGTGCCAGCAGCAAAGTGGTCTATGAGGGGACTAGAGGGAGTCCTAACTACGAGCAGTACTTC.

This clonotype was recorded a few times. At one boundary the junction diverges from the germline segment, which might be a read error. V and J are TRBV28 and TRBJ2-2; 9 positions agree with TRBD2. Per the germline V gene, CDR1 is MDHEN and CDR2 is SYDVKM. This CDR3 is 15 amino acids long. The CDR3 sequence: CASALAGVNTGELLF. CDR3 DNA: TGTGCCAGTGCTTTAGCGGGAGTGAACACCGGGGAGCTGCTTTTT.

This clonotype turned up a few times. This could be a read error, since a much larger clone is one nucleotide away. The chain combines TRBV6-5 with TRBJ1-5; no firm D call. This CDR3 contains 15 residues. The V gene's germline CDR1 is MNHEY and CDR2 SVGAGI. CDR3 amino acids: CASSSVPYSNQPQRF. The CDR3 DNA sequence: TGTGCCAGCAGTTCGGTTCCTTATAGCAATCAGCCCCAGCGTTTT.

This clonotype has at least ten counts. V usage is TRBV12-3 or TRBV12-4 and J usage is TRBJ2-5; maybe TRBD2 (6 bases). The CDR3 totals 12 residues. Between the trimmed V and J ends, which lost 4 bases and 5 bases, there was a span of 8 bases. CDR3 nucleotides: TGTGCCAGCAGTTGGAGCGGGGAGACCCAGTACTTC. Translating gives CASSWSGETQYF.

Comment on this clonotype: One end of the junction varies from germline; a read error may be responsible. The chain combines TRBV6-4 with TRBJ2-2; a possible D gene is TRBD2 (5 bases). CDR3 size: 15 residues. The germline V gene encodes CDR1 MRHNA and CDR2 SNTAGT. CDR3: CASSPVLADTGELFF. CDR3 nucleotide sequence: TGCGCCAGCAGCCCCGTGCTAGCAGATACCGGGGAGCTGTTTTTT.

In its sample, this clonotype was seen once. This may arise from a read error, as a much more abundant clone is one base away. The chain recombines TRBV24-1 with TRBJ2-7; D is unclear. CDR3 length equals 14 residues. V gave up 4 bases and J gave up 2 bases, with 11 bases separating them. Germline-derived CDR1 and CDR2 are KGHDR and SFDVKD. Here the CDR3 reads CATSDIGYPYEQYF. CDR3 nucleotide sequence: TGTGCCACCAGTGACATCGGGTATCCCTACGAGCAGTACTTC.

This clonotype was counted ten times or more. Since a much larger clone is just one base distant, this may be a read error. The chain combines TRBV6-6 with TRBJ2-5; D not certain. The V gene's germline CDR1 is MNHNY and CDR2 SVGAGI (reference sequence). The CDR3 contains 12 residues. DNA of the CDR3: TGTGCCGGCAGTCTGAACCAAGAGACCCAGTACTTC. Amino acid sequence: CAGSLNQETQYF.

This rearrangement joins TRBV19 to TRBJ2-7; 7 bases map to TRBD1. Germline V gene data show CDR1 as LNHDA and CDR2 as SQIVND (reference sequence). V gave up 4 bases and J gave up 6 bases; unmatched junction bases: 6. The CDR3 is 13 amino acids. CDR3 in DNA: TGTGCCAGTAGTACACAAGACAGGGCCGAGCAGTACTTC. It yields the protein CASSTQDRAEQYF.

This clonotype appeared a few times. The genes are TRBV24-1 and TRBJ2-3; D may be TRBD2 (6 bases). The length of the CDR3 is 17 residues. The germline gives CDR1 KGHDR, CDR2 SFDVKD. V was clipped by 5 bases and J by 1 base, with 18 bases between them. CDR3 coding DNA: TGTGCCACCAGTGGAGCGGTGAGGTGGGGGGGCACAGATACGCAGTATTTT. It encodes CATSGAVRWGGTDTQYF.

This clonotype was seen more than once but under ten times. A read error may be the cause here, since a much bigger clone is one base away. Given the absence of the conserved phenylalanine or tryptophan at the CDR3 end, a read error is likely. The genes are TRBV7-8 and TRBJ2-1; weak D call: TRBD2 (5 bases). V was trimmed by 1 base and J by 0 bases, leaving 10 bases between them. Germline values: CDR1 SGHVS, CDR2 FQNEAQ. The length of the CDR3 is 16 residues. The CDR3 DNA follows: TGTGCCAGCAGCTTAGGGACTCTGAGCTCCTACAATGAGCAGTTCTAC. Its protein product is CASSLGTLSSYNEQFY.

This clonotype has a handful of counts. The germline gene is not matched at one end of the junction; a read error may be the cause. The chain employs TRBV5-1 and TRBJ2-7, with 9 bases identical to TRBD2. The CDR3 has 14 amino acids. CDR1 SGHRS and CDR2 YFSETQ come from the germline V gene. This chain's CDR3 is CASSLQTSGNEQCF. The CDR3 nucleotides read TGCGCCAGCAGCCTACAGACTAGCGGCAACGAGCAGTGCTTC.

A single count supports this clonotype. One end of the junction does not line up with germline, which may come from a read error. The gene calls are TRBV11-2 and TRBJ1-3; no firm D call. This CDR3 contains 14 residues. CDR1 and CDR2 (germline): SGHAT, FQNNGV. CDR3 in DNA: TGTGCCAGCGGCCCCACGGGCTCCGGAAACACTATATATTTT. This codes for CASGPTGSGNTIYF.

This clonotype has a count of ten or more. The CDR3 protein is CASSVLAGSYNEQFF. CDR3 in DNA: TGTGCCAGCAGTGTACTAGCGGGATCCTACAATGAGCAGTTCTTC. The J gene is TRBJ2-1, the V gene TRBV6-5, with 10 bases fitting TRBD2. This CDR3 is built from 15 residues. After removal of 5 bases from V and 1 base from J, the junction contained 2 bases not matched to a gene. Germline CDR1 MNHEY, CDR2 SVGAGI.

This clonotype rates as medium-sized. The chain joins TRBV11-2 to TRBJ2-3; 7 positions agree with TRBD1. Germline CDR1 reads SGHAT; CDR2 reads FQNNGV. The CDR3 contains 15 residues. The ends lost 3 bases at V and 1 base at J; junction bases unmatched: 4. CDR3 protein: CASSFRDSRTDTQYF. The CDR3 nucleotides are TGTGCCAGCAGCTTTCGGGACAGTCGCACAGATACGCAGTATTTT. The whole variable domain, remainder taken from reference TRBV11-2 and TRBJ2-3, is EAGVAQSPRYKIIEKRQSVAFWCNPISGHATLYWYQQILGQGPKLLIQFQNNGVVDDSQLPKDRFSAERLKGVDSTLKIQPAKLEDSAVYLCASSFRDSRTDTQYFGPGTRLTVL.

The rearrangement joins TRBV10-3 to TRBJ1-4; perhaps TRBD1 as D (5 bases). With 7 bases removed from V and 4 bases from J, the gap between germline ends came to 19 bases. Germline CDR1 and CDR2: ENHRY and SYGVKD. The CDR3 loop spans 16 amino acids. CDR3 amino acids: CAINGSPGRSNEKLFF. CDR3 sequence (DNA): TGTGCCATCAATGGCTCACCGGGACGGAGTAATGAAAAACTGTTTTTT.

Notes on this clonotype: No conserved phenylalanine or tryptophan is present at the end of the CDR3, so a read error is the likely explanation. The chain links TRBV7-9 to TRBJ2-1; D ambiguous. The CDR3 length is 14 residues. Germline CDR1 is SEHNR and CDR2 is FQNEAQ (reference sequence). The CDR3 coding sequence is TGTGCCAGCAGCCCCGGAGTAGGGCCCAATGGGCAGTTCCTC. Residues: CASSPGVGPNGQFL.

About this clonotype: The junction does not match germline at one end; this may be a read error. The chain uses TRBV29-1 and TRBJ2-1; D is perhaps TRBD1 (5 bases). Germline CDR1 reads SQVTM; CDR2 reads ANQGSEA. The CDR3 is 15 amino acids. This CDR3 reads CSVGPTSSSYNDQFF. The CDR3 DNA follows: TGCAGCGTGGGGCCAACTTCCAGCTCCTACAATGACCAGTTCTTC.

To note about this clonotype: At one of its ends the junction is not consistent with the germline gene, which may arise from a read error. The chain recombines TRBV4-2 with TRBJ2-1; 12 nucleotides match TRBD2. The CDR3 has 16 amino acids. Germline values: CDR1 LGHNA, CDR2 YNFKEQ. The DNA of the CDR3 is TGTACCAGCAGCGTAACCGGGACTAGCGGGTACAATGGGCAGTTCTTC. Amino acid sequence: CTSSVTGTSGYNGQFF.

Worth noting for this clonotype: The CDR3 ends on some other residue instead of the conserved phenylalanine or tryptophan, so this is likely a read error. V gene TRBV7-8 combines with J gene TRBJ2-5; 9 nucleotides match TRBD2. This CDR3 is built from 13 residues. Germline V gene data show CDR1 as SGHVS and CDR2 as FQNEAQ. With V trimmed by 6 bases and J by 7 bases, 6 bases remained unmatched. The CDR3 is CASRIAGAGTQYL. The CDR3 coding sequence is TGTGCCAGCAGGATAGCGGGAGCAGGGACCCAGTACCTC.

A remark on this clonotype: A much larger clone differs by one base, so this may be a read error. In DNA, the CDR3 is TGCGCCAGCAGCCAAGAGACGGGGAACACCGGGGGGCTGTTTTTT. It specifies CASSQETGNTGGLFF. This rearrangement joins TRBV4-1 to TRBJ2-2; tentative D call: TRBD2 (6 bases). CDR1 and CDR2 from the germline V gene are MGHRA and YSYEKL. The CDR3 runs 15 residues.

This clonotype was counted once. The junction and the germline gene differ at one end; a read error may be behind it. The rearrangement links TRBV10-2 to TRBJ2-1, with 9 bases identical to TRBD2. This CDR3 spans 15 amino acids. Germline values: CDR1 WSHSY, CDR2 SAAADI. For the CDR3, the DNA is TGCGCCAGCAGGGTAGCGGGAGTTCCCTACGATGAGCAGCTCTTC. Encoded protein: CASRVAGVPYDEQLF.

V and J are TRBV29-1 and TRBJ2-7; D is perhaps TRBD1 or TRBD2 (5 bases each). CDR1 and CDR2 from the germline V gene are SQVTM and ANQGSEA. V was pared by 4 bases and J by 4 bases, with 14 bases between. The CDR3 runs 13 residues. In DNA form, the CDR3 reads TGCAGCGTTGGGGGACGGGCTTCATACGAGCAGTACTTC. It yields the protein CSVGGRASYEQYF.

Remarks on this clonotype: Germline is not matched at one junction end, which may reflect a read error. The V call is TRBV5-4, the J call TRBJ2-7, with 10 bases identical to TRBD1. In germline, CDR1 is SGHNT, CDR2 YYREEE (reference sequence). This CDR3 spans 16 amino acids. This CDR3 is CGSGHPPGTGAQQQYF. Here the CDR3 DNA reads TGTGGCAGCGGCCATCCTCCCGGGACAGGGGCACAGCAGCAGTACTTC.

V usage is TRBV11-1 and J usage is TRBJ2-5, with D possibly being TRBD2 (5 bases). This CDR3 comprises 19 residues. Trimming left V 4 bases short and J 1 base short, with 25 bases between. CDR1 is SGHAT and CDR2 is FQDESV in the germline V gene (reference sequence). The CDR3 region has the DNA TGTGCCAGCAGCTCGCCCCCGGAGGTCAGGAAGGTCTTCCAAGAGACCCAGTACTTC. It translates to CASSSPPEVRKVFQETQYF.

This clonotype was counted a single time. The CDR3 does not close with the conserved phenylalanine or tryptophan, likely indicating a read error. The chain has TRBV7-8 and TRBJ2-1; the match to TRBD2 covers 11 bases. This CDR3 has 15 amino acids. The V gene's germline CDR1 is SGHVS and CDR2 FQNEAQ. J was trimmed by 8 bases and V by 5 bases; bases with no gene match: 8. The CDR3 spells CASSRPGLAAYEQFI. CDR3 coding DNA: TGTGCCAGCAGCAGACCGGGACTAGCGGCTTATGAGCAGTTCATC.

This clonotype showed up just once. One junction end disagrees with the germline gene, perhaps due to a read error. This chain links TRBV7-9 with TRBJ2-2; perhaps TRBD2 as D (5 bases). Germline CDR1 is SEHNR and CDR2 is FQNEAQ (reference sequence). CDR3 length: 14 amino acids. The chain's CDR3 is CASCLGVNTGELFF. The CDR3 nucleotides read TGTGCCAGCTGCTTAGGAGTGAACACCGGGGAGCTGTTTTTC.

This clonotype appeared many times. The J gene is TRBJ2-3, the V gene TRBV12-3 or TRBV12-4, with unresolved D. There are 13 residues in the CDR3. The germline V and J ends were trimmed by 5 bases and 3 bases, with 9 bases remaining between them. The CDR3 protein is CASSPQLTDTQYF. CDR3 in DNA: TGTGCCAGCAGTCCCCAGTTGACAGATACGCAGTATTTT.